The clone carrying this T cell receptor beta chain is classed as medium-sized. Its antigen is unidentified. The record originates from a study of glioma-infiltrating T cells. Broader study findings: Tissue and blood shared very few CDR3 sequences.

Using RNA template, CDR3s of TCR alpha and beta were amplified with iRepertoire arm-PCR. One-step reverse transcription and amplification started from around 100-400 ng of tissue mRNA or PBMC total RNA. A single record per CDR3 protein comes from TCRdb applying MiXCR to the multiplex PCR reads. Found here are thousands of distinct CDR3 sequences, 28% of them singletons; the top ten hold over 10%. Germline CDR1 reads DFQATT; CDR2 reads SNEGSKA (reference sequence). The CDR3 runs 13 residues. Trimming removed 6 bases from V and 5 bases from J; junction bases left unmatched: 8. The chain carries TRBV20-1 and TRBJ2-5; TRBD2 agrees at 8 bases. The source is a human donor with low-grade glioma or glioblastoma, undergoing nonglioma brain surgery, or in good health (not recorded which). The sequencing sample was made of glioma tissue, nonneoplastic brain tissue, or PBMCs (not recorded which). CDR3 sequence: CSAESGSFETQYF. CDR3 nucleotides: TGCAGTGCGGAGAGCGGGAGTTTTGAGACCCAGTACTTC.